This passage covers 8 T cell receptor beta chains from one sample sequenced in a study of cytomegalovirus exposure and HLA in healthy donors. 60 Vbeta and 13 Jbeta primers were used in PCR. Some clones are missing from TCRdb's copy, which holds only in-frame ones; the method was immunoSEQ multiplex PCR. Of 90,000 to 150,000 clones in the sample, around 80% were seen once. The sequencing sample was made of PBMCs. The receptors were gathered from a woman under 30 in good health and CMV-seronegative.

Regarding this clone: The germline gene is not matched at one end of the junction; a read error may be the cause. The rearrangement joins TRBV6-1 to TRBJ2-6; tentative D call: TRBD2 (7 bases). CDR1 is MNHNS and CDR2 is SASEGT in the germline V gene. CDR3 length equals 17 residues. CDR3 protein: CASSEWEGSSGANGLTF. The CDR3 region has the DNA TGTGCCAGCAGTGAATGGGAGGGCTCATCGGGGGCCAACGGCCTGACTTTC.

The chain has TRBV9 and TRBJ1-2; D uncertain. From germline, CDR1 is SGDLS and CDR2 YYNGEE. With 0 bases removed from V and 5 bases from J, the gap between germline ends came to 14 bases. There are 15 residues in the CDR3. CDR3 coding DNA: TGTGCCAGCAGCGTAGACGTGGGCTCAAGGTATGGCTACACCTTC. Translated, it gives CASSVDVGSRYGYTF.

The chain has TRBV12-5 and TRBJ1-1; 8 nucleotides align to TRBD1. There are 16 residues in the CDR3. Looked up from germline, CDR1 is LGHNT and CDR2 is FRNRAP. After removal of 0 bases from V and 4 bases from J, the junction contained 7 bases not matched to a gene. Written as DNA, the CDR3 is TGTGCTAGTGGTTTGGTACTAGGACAGGGCGGCACTGAAGCTTTCTTT. Amino acids: CASGLVLGQGGTEAFF.

This clone was seen once. The chain has TRBV6-5 and TRBJ1-4; weak D call: TRBD1 (5 bases). This CDR3 comprises 13 residues. V was pared by 4 bases and J by 6 bases, with 9 bases between. Per the germline V gene, CDR1 is MNHEY and CDR2 is SVGAGI. The CDR3 DNA sequence: TGTGCCAGCAGTTTAGACAGCTATGAAAAACTGTTTTTT. This encodes CASSLDSYEKLFF.

The V call is TRBV2, the J call TRBJ2-7; TRBD2 agrees at 13 bases. Trimming took 6 bases from V and 5 from J; bases not matched to a gene: 7. The germline CDR1 and CDR2 sequences are SNHLY and FYNNEI. CDR3 length: 15 residues. The CDR3 region has the DNA TGTGCCAGCAGGCCCGGGACTAGCGGGAACAACGAGCAGTACTTC. It yields the protein CASRPGTSGNNEQYF.

The V and J genes are TRBV29-1 and TRBJ1-2, with D possibly TRBD1 on 6 matching bases. Trimming took 6 bases from V and 11 from J, leaving 7 bases between them. The CDR3 loop spans 8 amino acids. From germline, CDR1 is SQVTM and CDR2 ANQGSEA. CDR3: CSVGQYTF. The CDR3 coding sequence is TGCAGCGTCGGACAGTACACCTTC.

V is TRBV6-1 and J is TRBJ2-7; D is perhaps TRBD1 (6 bases). Trimming stripped 5 bases from V and 0 bases from J, with 8 bases between. Per the germline V gene, CDR1 is MNHNS and CDR2 is SASEGT. The CDR3 sequence is 13 residues long. The CDR3, as DNA: TGTGCCAGCAGTTGGACAGACTCCTACGAGCAGTACTTC. Translated: CASSWTDSYEQYF.

The V gene is TRBV7-2, the J gene TRBJ2-1; the D gene is possibly TRBD2 (6 bases). The ends were cut back, 3 bases at V and 2 bases at J, with 11 bases in the middle. The CDR3 has 15 amino acids. In germline, CDR1 is SGHTA, CDR2 FQGNSA. The CDR3 nucleotides read TGTGCCAGCAGCTTTGCGGGACTGACCTACAATGAGCAGTTCTTC. Its translation is CASSFAGLTYNEQFF.